This T cell receptor (beta chain) was sequenced during a study of blood T cell repertoires in COVID-19 (TCRdb year 2020). As for the study more broadly: Samples from collaborators originated in the United States, Italy and Spain and spanned both the acute and convalescent phases of COVID-19. The material from the prospective study consisted of cDNA or gDNA derived from T cells, B-cell-depleted T cells, or PBMCs. Subjects who had been exposed to COVID-19, were actively infected with it, or had recovered from it provided the deeply sampled blood TCRbeta repertoires that made up the dataset. The repertoires were released in a freely available public database meant as a resource for research on the immune response to SARS-CoV-2. Samples came from the ongoing ImmuneRACE study (first 160 participants) plus 1,254 subjects from 6 global collaborators. A de-identified subject ID, COVID-19 status, age in years and sex were almost always included in the sample metadata. Where HLA class I and class II types were available, the types were taken from metadata supplied by the sample provider, not from assay-based typing. The study at large found these results: The amount of clinical and demographic metadata varied by source and participant and was provided uncurated.

CDR1 and CDR2 are read off the germline V gene as SGHDN and FVKESK. Reading from cysteine to phenylalanine, the CDR3 counts 15 amino acids. The CDR3 DNA has 45 bases and is translated from base 1. V is shortened by 4 bases, J by 2 bases, and the region joining them spans 14 bases. TCRbeta CDR3 regions were amplified from genomic DNA using the immunoSEQ Assay, a bias-controlled multiplex PCR. In the original analysis: Within the assay, amplification of reference gene primers was used to estimate how many nucleated cells each sample contained. Sequence reads were collapsed and filtered to measure the absolute abundance of every unique TCRbeta CDR3 rearrangement. For each sample, productive Simpson clonality was calculated as the square root of Simpson's diversity index over productive rearrangements. Sourced from immuneACCESS, this table was stored by TCRdb with only in-frame sequences that have V and J called. A share of the clones is absent; for the studies checked, an unresolved V gene accounts for under half, and the remainder has no known explanation. V, J and clone size reflect that table, while D and trimming were determined from the DNA. This sample gives around 140,000 clones in total; 78% of them show up just once. The ten largest make up roughly 2% of the sample.

This clone was observed a few times. What antigen it recognizes has not been identified. No clone much larger than this one lies a single base away; base qualities are absent. The collaborating institutions used their own protocols to collect whole blood in K2EDTA tubes. For TCRbeta analysis, collaborators shipped samples in one of three forms: frozen whole blood, isolated PBMCs, or DNA extracted from either of those sample types. The rearranged chain carries TRBV14 and TRBJ1-1; TRBD1 is possibly the D segment (5 matching bases). This receptor was obtained from a woman in her sixties or seventies with acute or convalescent COVID-19. Input material: peripheral blood. Read as DNA, the sequence is TGTGCCAGCAGCCCGTGGGCGGGGGGAAACACTGAAGCTTTCTTT. Translated, it gives CASSPWAGGNTEAFF.